This T cell receptor (beta chain) came from a study of follicular helper T cells after annual influenza vaccination. Per time point, roughly 40-110 mL of blood was sampled. The study's findings and limits: ICOS+CD38+ cTfh clonality tracked population frequency, and its change tracked circulating plasmablast change.

TCRB sequencing was done at Survey resolution level. Sequencing used immunoSEQ multiplex PCR; TCRdb keeps in-frame clones, though not all of them. The table has about 11,000 clones, about 82% seen once. In regard to this clone: Its antigen is still unknown.

This clonotype originated in an adult who received the influenza vaccine. The material was CXCR5- memory CD4+ T cells sorted from blood, obtained 6 weeks after influenza vaccination.

CDR3 DNA sequence: TGTGCCAGCAGTTTGGGGACTCACAAAGGGGAAGCTTTCTTT. Its translation is CASSLGTHKGEAFF. This sequence joins TRBV28 and TRBJ1-1; maybe TRBD1 (5 bases). V lost 3 bases to trimming and J lost 8 bases, with 16 bases between them. CDR3 length: 14 residues. Germline CDR1 reads MDHEN; CDR2 reads SYDVKM.